The 22 T cell receptor beta chains in this list originate from one sample, sequenced in a study of blood T cell repertoires in COVID-19. Assay: immunoSEQ multiplex PCR; the TCRdb copy retains only in-frame clones and omits some. The sample contains some 320,000 clones, roughly nine tenths of which appear only once. Sequenced sample: peripheral blood. All receptors come from a woman between 25 and 40 years old with COVID-19, enrolled during active disease.

The V gene is TRBV28, the J gene TRBJ2-3, with D possibly TRBD2 on 5 matching bases. The ends were cut back, 4 bases at V and 2 bases at J, with 22 bases in the middle. The CDR3 runs to 18 residues. Germline-derived CDR1 and CDR2 are MDHEN and SYDVKM. The chain's CDR3 is CASSWRSIARGFTDTQYF. The CDR3 bases are TGTGCCAGCAGTTGGCGCTCAATAGCCCGGGGATTCACAGATACGCAGTATTTT.

This chain connects TRBV6-5 to TRBJ2-7, with 7 bases matching TRBD1. V dropped 6 bases and J dropped 5; count of bases not matched to a gene: 10. The CDR3 is made up of 14 amino acids. CDR1 MNHEY and CDR2 SVGAGI come from the germline V gene. The CDR3 spells CASRKDRARNEQYF. The CDR3 DNA reads as TGTGCCAGCAGAAAAGACAGGGCGAGGAACGAGCAGTACTTC.

The J gene is TRBJ1-4, the V gene TRBV4-2; D is unresolved. V was shortened by 3 bases and J by 6 bases, with 11 bases between the two germline ends. The CDR3 is 14 amino acids. The germline V gene encodes CDR1 LGHNA and CDR2 YNFKEQ. CDR3 nucleotide sequence: TGTGCCAGCAGCCACCCTACGGGAGATGAAAAACTGTTTTTT. This gives the protein CASSHPTGDEKLFF.

This sequence joins TRBV15 and TRBJ2-7; D is possibly TRBD1 (6 bases). The CDR3 spans 17 residues. V was trimmed by 0 bases and J by 1 base, leaving 16 bases between them. Germline loops: CDR1 LNHNV, CDR2 YYDKDF (reference sequence). CDR3 sequence reads: CATSRERTALRSYEQYF. CDR3 sequence (DNA): TGTGCCACCAGCAGAGAGAGGACAGCCCTAAGGTCCTACGAGCAGTACTTC.

Points on this clone: The same CDR3 is also encoded by other DNA sequences in this sample. The rearrangement links TRBV3-1 (or the pseudogene TRBV3-2) to TRBJ1-1; D not certain. V was trimmed by 5 bases and J by 0 bases, leaving 10 bases between them. CDR3 length equals 14 residues. Germline V gives CDR1 LGHDT, CDR2 YNNKEL (reference sequence). For the CDR3, the DNA is TGTGCCAGCAGCAGACTGACGGTGAACACTGAAGCTTTCTTT. Its translation: CASSRLTVNTEAFF.

This rearrangement joins TRBV27 to TRBJ1-5; 7 nucleotides agree with TRBD1. This CDR3 is built from 13 residues. CDR1 MNHEY and CDR2 SMNVEV come from the germline V gene (reference sequence). Trimming at V came to 6 bases and at J to 5 bases, leaving 4 bases not matched to a gene. CDR3 in DNA: TGTGCCAGCAGGGCTACAGGGGATCAGCCCCAGCATTTT. Translating it yields CASRATGDQPQHF.

The genes are TRBV12-3 or TRBV12-4 and TRBJ1-1, with 9 bases aligning to TRBD1. V shed 6 bases, J shed 6 bases, and the junction held 5 bases outside the gene matches. The CDR3 runs 13 residues. CDR3 region: CASSPTGGSEAFF. Written as DNA, the CDR3 is TGTGCCAGCAGCCCTACAGGGGGCTCTGAAGCTTTCTTT.

The DNA for the CDR3 is TGTGCCAGCAGCCGAACAGGGGGCGCCGGAAACACCATATATTTT. This encodes CASSRTGGAGNTIYF. V gene TRBV28 combines with J gene TRBJ1-3; TRBD1 matches at 9 bases. The CDR3 length is 15 residues. V shed 6 bases, J shed 4 bases, and the junction held 7 bases outside the gene matches. Germline CDR1 reads MDHEN; CDR2 reads SYDVKM.

The chain carries TRBV14 and TRBJ1-2; D unresolved. CDR1 and CDR2 from the germline V gene are SGHDN and FVKESK. The CDR3 is 16 residues long. With 1 base removed from V and 0 bases from J, the gap between germline ends came to 12 bases. The CDR3 protein is CASSQGYRQPNYGYTF. In nucleotides, the CDR3 is TGTGCCAGCAGCCAAGGGTACAGACAACCTAACTATGGCTACACCTTC.

The rearrangement links TRBV14 to TRBJ2-7; tentative D call: TRBD2 (6 bases). V was trimmed by 3 bases and J by 13 bases, leaving 16 bases between them. CDR1 and CDR2 from the germline V gene are SGHDN and FVKESK. The CDR3 is made up of 12 amino acids. The CDR3 nucleotides read TGTGCCAGCAGCCAGATGAGGCGGGGAGTCTACTTC. Protein sequence: CASSQMRRGVYF.

The CDR3 DNA is TGTGCCAGCAGGGGGACAGGGTATGGCTACACCTTC. Translating it yields CASRGTGYGYTF. This sequence joins TRBV6-5 and TRBJ1-2; 9 bases line up with TRBD1. Trimming took 6 bases from V and 5 from J; bases not matched to a gene: 1. The CDR3 contains 12 residues. CDR1 is MNHEY and CDR2 is SVGAGI in the germline V gene.

This clone occurred once. The chain employs TRBV15 and TRBJ1-3, with no clear D. The CDR3 is made up of 18 amino acids. In germline, CDR1 is LNHNV, CDR2 YYDKDF (reference sequence). V shed 0 bases and J shed 1 base, with 16 bases lying between them. The CDR3 sequence is CATSRDSRRYGSGNTIYF. Written as DNA, the CDR3 is TGTGCCACCAGCAGAGATAGCCGGCGTTACGGGTCTGGAAACACCATATATTTT.

The chain couples TRBV4-1 to TRBJ2-7, with D possibly being TRBD2 (6 bases). The CDR3 consists of 16 residues. The V end was cut by 0 bases, the J end by 3 bases, with 15 bases between. Germline V gene sequence: CDR1 MGHRA, CDR2 YSYEKL. CDR3 amino acids: CASSQDRMEDYYEQYF. CDR3 bases: TGCGCCAGCAGCCAAGATCGTATGGAGGACTACTACGAGCAGTACTTC.

The J gene is TRBJ2-5, the V gene TRBV2; TRBD2 is a possible D gene (5 bases). Trimming pared 8 bases from V and 5 bases from J, leaving 18 bases between. Germline values: CDR1 SNHLY, CDR2 FYNNEI. This CDR3 region has 14 residues. The chain's CDR3 is CASLRGPSPETQYF. The CDR3 coding sequence is TGTGCCAGCCTAAGAGGGCCAAGCCCGGAGACCCAGTACTTC.

The chain's CDR3 is CASSFRRGGGKGNTIYF. CDR3 bases: TGTGCCAGCAGCTTTCGCCGGGGAGGGGGTAAAGGAAACACCATATATTTT. The chain uses TRBV7-8 and TRBJ1-3, with D maybe TRBD1 (6 bases). The CDR3 extends over 17 amino acids. V dropped 3 bases and J dropped 4 bases, with 19 bases sitting between them. Per germline, CDR1 SGHVS and CDR2 FQNEAQ. The whole variable domain, remainder taken from reference TRBV7-8 and TRBJ1-3, is GAGVSQSPRYKVAKRGQDVALRCDPISGHVSLFWYQQALGQGPEFLTYFQNEAQLDKSGLPSDRFFAERPEGSVSTLKIQRTQQEDSAVYLCASSFRRGGGKGNTIYFGEGSWLTVV.

V and J are TRBV7-9 and TRBJ2-7; the D gene is possibly TRBD1 (6 bases). The CDR3 sequence is 13 residues long. Germline CDR1 and CDR2: SEHNR and FQNEAQ (reference sequence). V lost 2 bases and J lost 3, with 8 bases in between. This CDR3 reads CASSLPGDYEQYF. The CDR3 DNA sequence: TGTGCCAGCAGCTTACCAGGGGACTACGAGCAGTACTTC.

V gene TRBV14 combines with J gene TRBJ1-1; D is uncertain. The CDR3 is 14 amino acids. V shed 0 bases and J shed 4 bases, with 9 bases lying between them. Looked up from germline, CDR1 is SGHDN and CDR2 is FVKESK. CDR3: CASSQEGGVTEAFF. The CDR3 DNA reads TGTGCCAGCAGCCAAGAAGGCGGTGTCACTGAAGCTTTCTTT.

The J gene is TRBJ1-3, the V gene TRBV11-2, with a possible D match to TRBD1 (6 bases). Trimming shortened V by 2 bases and J by 0 bases, and 14 bases separated the two germline ends. There are 17 residues in the CDR3. Per the germline V gene, CDR1 is SGHAT and CDR2 is FQNNGV. The CDR3 sequence is CASSLPGQPFSGNTIYF. CDR3 nucleotide sequence: TGTGCCAGCAGCTTACCGGGACAACCTTTCTCTGGAAACACCATATATTTT.

This sequence joins TRBV2 and TRBJ1-6, with a tentative D call TRBD1 (6 bases). V was pared by 4 bases and J by 10 bases, with 14 bases between. CDR1 and CDR2 (germline): SNHLY, FYNNEI. The CDR3 runs 14 residues. The CDR3 loop reads CASSAGRGASPLHF. In nucleotides, the CDR3 is TGTGCCAGCAGTGCAGGCAGGGGTGCCTCACCCCTCCACTTT.

The chain couples TRBV21-1 to TRBJ2-7; the table's D call, TRBD2, was not checked against the DNA. TRBV21-1 is designated a pseudogene. There are 15 residues in the CDR3. CDR3: CASSKNGLADYEQYF. CDR3 nucleotide sequence: TGTGCCAGCAGCAAAAATGGACTAGCAGACTACGAGCAGTACTTC.

The chain's CDR3 is CASSQVTGTKHNEQFF. CDR3 DNA: TGCGCCAGCAGCCAAGTAACCGGGACAAAGCACAATGAGCAGTTCTTC. This sequence joins TRBV4-1 and TRBJ2-1; a weak D match, TRBD1 (6 bases). V was clipped by 1 base and J by 5 bases, with 15 bases between them. The CDR3 runs 16 residues. Per the germline V gene, CDR1 is MGHRA and CDR2 is YSYEKL.

This chain uses TRBV19 with TRBJ2-1; the match to TRBD1 covers 10 bases. Germline CDR1 and CDR2: LNHDA and SQIVND (reference sequence). CDR3 length: 15 residues. V shed 5 bases and J 4 bases; nucleotides not matched to a gene: 5. CDR3 sequence reads: CASSRQGAAYNEQFF. CDR3 in DNA: TGTGCCAGTAGTCGACAGGGGGCGGCGTACAATGAGCAGTTCTTC.